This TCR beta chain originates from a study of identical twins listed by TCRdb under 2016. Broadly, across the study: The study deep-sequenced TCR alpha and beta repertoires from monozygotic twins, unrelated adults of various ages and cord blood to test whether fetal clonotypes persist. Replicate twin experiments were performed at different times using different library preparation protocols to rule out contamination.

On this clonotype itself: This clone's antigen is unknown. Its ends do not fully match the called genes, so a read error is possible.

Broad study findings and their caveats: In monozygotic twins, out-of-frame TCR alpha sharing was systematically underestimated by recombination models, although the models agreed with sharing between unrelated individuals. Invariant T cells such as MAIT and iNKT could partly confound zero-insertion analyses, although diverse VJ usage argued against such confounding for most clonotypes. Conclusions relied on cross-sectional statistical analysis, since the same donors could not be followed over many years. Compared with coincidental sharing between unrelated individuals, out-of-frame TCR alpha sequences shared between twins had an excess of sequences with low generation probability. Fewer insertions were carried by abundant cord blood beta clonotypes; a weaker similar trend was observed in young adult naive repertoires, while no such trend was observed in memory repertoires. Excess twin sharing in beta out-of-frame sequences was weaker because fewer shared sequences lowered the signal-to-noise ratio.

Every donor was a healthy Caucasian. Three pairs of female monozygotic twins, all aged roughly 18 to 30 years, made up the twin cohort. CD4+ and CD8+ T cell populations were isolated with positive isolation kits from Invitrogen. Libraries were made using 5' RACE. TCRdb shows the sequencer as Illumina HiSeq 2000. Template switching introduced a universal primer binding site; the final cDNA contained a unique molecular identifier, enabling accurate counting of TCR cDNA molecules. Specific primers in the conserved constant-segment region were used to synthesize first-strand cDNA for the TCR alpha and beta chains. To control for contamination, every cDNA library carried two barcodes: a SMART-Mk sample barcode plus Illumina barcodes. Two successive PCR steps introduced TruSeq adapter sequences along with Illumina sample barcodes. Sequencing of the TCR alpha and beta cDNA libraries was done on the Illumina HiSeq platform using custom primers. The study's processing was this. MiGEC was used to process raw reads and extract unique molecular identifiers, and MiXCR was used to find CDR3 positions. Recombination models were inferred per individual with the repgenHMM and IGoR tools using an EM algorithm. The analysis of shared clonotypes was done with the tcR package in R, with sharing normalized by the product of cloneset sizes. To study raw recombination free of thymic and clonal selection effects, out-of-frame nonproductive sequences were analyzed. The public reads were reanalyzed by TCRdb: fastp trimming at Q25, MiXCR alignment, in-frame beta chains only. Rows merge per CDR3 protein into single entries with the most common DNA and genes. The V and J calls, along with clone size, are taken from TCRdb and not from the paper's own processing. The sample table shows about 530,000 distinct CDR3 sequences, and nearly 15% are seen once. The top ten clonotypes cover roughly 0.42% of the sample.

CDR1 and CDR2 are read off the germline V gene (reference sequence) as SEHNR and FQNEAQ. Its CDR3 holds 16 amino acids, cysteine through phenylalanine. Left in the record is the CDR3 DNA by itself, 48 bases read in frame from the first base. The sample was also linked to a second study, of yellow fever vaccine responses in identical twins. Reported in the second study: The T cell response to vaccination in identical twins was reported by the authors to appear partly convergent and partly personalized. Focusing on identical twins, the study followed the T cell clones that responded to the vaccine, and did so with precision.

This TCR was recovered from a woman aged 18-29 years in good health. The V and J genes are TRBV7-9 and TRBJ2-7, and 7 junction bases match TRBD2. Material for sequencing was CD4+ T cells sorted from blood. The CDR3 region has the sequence CAISFGLADSYQEQYF. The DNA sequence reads TGTGCCATCAGCTTTGGGCTAGCGGACTCCTACCAGGAGCAGTACTTC.